The 6 T cell receptor beta chains below come from one sample, sequenced in a study of cytomegalovirus exposure and HLA in healthy donors. Only in-frame clones appear in the TCRdb table, and some are missing; sequencing was by immunoSEQ multiplex PCR. The sample yields fewer than 250,000 clones, around 87% seen once. Sequencing input: PBMCs. These TCRs come from a woman aged 18-29 years in good health and CMV-seropositive.

The chain links TRBV6-5 to TRBJ1-2; 7 nucleotides align to TRBD1. This CDR3 comprises 13 residues. V was clipped by 2 bases and J by 7 bases; unmatched bases: 4. Per the germline V gene, CDR1 is MNHEY and CDR2 is SVGAGI. CDR3 coding DNA: TGTGCCAGCAGTTACAGGGCAGGGGGTGGCTACACCTTC. This sequence encodes CASSYRAGGGYTF.

The chain joins TRBV2 to TRBJ2-3, with 9 bases matching TRBD1. Germline trimming cut 6 bases from V and 7 bases from J; bases unmatched to any gene: 11. The CDR3 loop spans 15 amino acids. Per germline, CDR1 SNHLY and CDR2 FYNNEI. In DNA, the CDR3 is TGTGCCAGCAGCAGTCTTCCGGGACAGGGAAATACGCAGTATTTT. This translates into CASSSLPGQGNTQYF.

This clone appeared a few times. V usage is TRBV4-1 and J usage is TRBJ2-7, with a weak D call TRBD2 (6 bases). This CDR3 comprises 15 residues. V lost 0 bases, J lost 9 bases, and 18 bases lay in between. Germline V gene lookup returns CDR1 MGHRA and CDR2 YSYEKL. This CDR3 is CASSQDTIARGGQYF. The CDR3 DNA reads as TGCGCCAGCAGCCAAGACACGATAGCGCGGGGAGGGCAGTACTTC.

The chain recombines TRBV2 with TRBJ2-7, with 10 nucleotides matching TRBD1. The V segment lost 5 bases and the J segment 2 bases; nucleotides outside the gene matches: 12. Germline CDR1 and CDR2: SNHLY and FYNNEI. CDR3 size: 17 residues. The CDR3 reads CASSLDVGTGEPYEQYF. The CDR3 nucleotides read TGTGCCAGCAGTCTTGACGTAGGGACAGGGGAACCCTACGAGCAGTACTTC.

The rearrangement uses TRBV25-1 and TRBJ1-2; 7 bases align to TRBD1. The length of the CDR3 is 15 residues. CDR1 is MGHDK, CDR2 SYGVNS, per germline. The junction had 12 bases not matched to a gene; V was cut back by 3 bases and J by 8 bases. CDR3 sequence: CASSDSMGTEGGYTF. CDR3 nucleotide sequence: TGTGCCAGCAGTGATTCCATGGGGACAGAAGGCGGCTACACCTTC.

This chain links TRBV29-1 with TRBJ2-7; 7 nucleotides agree with TRBD1. Germline CDR1 and CDR2: SQVTM and ANQGSEA. The trim removed 0 bases at V and 5 bases at J, leaving 13 bases unmatched. There are 16 residues in the CDR3. In DNA, the CDR3 is TGCAGCGTTGAAGATCTTACTATTACAGGGGCCAACGAGCAGTACTTC. It specifies CSVEDLTITGANEQYF.